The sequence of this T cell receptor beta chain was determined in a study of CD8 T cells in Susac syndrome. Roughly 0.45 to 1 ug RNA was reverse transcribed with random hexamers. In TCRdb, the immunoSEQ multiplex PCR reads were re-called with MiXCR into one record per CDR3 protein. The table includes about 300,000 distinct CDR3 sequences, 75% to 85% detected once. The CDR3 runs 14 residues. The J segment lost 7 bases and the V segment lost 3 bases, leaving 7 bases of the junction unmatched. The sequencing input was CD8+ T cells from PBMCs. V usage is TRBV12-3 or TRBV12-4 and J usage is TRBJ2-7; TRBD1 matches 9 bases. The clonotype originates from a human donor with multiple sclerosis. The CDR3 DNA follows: TGTGCCAGCAGTTTGGGGACAGGGCGGCGGGAGCAGTACTTC. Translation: CASSLGTGRREQYF.